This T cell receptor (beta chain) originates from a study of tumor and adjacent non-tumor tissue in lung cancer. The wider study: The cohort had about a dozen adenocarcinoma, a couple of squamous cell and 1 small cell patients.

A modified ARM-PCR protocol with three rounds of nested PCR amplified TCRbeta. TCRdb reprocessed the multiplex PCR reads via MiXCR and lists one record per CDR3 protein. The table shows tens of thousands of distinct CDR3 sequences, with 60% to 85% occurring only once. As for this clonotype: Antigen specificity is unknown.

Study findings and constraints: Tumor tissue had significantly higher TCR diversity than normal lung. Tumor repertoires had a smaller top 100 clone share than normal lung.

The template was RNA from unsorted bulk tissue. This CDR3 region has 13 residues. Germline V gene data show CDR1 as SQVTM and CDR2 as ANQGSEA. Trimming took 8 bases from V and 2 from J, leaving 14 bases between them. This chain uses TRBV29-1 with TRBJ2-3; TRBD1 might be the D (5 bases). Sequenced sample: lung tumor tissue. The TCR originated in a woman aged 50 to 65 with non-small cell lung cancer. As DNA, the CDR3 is TGCAGCATTAAGCAGGGTACCACAGATACGCAGTATTTT. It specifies CSIKQGTTDTQYF.